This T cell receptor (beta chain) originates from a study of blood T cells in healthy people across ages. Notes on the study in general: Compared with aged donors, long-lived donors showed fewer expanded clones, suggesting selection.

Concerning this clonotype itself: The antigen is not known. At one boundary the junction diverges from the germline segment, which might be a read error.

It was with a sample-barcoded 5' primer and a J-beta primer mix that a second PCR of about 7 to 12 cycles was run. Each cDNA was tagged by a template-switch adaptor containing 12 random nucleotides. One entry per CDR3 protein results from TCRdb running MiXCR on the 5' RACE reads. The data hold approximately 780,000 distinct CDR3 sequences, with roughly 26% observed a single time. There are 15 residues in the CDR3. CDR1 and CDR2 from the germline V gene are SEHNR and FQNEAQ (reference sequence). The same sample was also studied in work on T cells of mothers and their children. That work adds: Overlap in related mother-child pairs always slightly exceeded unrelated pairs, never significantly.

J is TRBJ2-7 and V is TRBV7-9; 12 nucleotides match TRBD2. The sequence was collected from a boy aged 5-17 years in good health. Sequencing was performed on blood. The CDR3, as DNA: TGTGCTAGCAGCTATCCTAGCGGGGGGGCGTACGAGCAGTACTTC. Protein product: CASSYPSGGAYEQYF.